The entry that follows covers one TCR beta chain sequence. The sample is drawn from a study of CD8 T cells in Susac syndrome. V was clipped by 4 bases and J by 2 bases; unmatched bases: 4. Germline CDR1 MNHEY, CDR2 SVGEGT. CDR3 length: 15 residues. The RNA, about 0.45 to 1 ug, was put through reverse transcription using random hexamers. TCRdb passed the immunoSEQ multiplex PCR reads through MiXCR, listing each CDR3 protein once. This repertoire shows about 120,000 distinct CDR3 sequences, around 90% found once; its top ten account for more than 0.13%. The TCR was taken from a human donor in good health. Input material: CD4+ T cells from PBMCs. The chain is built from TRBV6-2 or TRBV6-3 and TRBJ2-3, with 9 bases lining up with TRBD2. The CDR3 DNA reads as TGTGCCAGCAGTTTGACTAGCGGAAACACAGATACGCAGTATTTT. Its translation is CASSLTSGNTDTQYF.